This is a list of T cell receptor beta chains from one sample in a study of T cell responses to AZD1222 COVID-19 vaccine. Sequencing was performed with immunoSEQ multiplex PCR; in TCRdb, only in-frame clones are kept and a portion is missing. Of 140,000 or so clones in the sample, around 90% were seen once. The sample consisted of peripheral blood, taken on day 0 of AZD1222 vaccination. All receptors derive from an adult in good health. CDR3s leave out the opening cysteine and the closing phenylalanine or tryptophan.

>TRBV6-5|TRBJ2-7
ASSYATDPEQY
>TRBV5-4|TRBJ2-7
ASSGMGQASYEQY
>TRBV5-8|TRBJ1-1
ASSGGHEQRSVTLYRGF
>TRBV28|TRBJ1-2
ASRSAGENYGYT
>TRBV5-4|TRBJ2-5
ASSSSGGAPLQETQY
>TRBV27|TRBJ1-6
ASTIQGGTNSPLH
>TRBV5-6|TRBJ2-5
ASSDAPGETQY
>TRBV5-5|TRBJ1-2
ASRLGQNLNYGYT
>TRBV3-1/TRBV3-2|TRBJ1-2
ASSQGPKGFRYGYT
>TRBV18|TRBJ2-1
ASSPKTQVNEQF
>TRBV27|TRBJ2-2
ASSLWVLGRNTGELF
>TRBV5-4|TRBJ2-5
ASSLGTSGSQETQY
>TRBV5-1|TRBJ2-5
ASTRQVLGSEETQY
>TRBV7-9|TRBJ1-2
ASSVRQTGLDGYT
>TRBV6-2/TRBV6-3|TRBJ1-6
ASSYREAGNSPLH
>TRBV5-5|TRBJ1-1
ASSLTGWLGTEAF
>TRBV11-1|TRBJ2-7
ASSLAPYEQY
>TRBV19|TRBJ1-5
ASSINPGRQPQH
>TRBV6-1|TRBJ2-5
ASSGIIWDLKETQY
>TRBV7-2|TRBJ1-1
ASSKQGMNTEAF
>TRBV11-3|TRBJ2-2
ASSLTSANTGELF
>TRBV6-1|TRBJ1-1
ASSESGGRTEAF
>TRBV15|TRBJ1-1
ATSREPGEWTEAF
>TRBV13|TRBJ1-1
ASSWYRVWTEAF
>TRBV29-1|TRBJ2-1
SVVSSGYNEQF
>TRBV5-1|TRBJ2-7
ASSLDSYYEQY
>TRBV9|TRBJ2-1
ASSPLRPPEQF
>TRBV7-8|TRBJ1-2
ASSLIRDPGNYGYT
>TRBV13|TRBJ2-2
ASSLGGRNTGELF
>TRBV2|TRBJ1-5
ASSEAPRDRPQH
>TRBV9|TRBJ2-2
ASSVLAGANTGELF
>TRBV29-1|TRBJ2-3
SVVSVGTDTQY
>TRBV6-6|TRBJ2-7
ASGIAGAPSYEQY
>TRBV5-4|TRBJ2-1
ASSLVPSGRLYNEQF
>TRBV2|TRBJ1-1
ASSSDRGVTEAF
>TRBV4-1|TRBJ1-5
ASSVSDGTGIGQPQH
>TRBV4-1|TRBJ2-1
ASSQAGAGNEQF
>TRBV7-2|TRBJ2-5
ASSLIARGETQY
>TRBV5-1|TRBJ2-7
ASRDRSYEQY
>TRBV7-2|TRBJ2-2
ASSSSKLAGETGELF
>TRBV6-5|TRBJ1-5
ASSYSIANQPQH
>TRBV19|TRBJ1-5
ASLVTGGSNQPQH
>TRBV7-2|TRBJ1-3
ASSLEVPEGLENTIY
>TRBV28|TRBJ2-4
ASGAGGPFLAKNIQY
>TRBV18|TRBJ2-5
ASSPEARGQETQY
>TRBV10-3|TRBJ1-1
AIGETGGDTEAF
>TRBV7-2|TRBJ2-5
ASSLVAAETQY
>TRBV5-1|TRBJ2-5
ASSSSLSTEETQY
>TRBV5-4|TRBJ1-5
ASSRQGRNQPQH
>TRBV6-2/TRBV6-3|TRBJ1-2
ASSSGTPNYGYT
>TRBV11-2|TRBJ1-1
ASSLSGETEAF
>TRBV19|TRBJ2-3
ASSYRGASDTQY